The 18 T cell receptor beta chains reported below all come from one sample, sequenced in a study of T cell changes during pregnancy in multiple sclerosis. TCRdb's copy holds only in-frame clones and misses some; the assay was immunoSEQ multiplex PCR. The repertoire holds tens of thousands of clones, with 85% to 95% as singletons. The sample in question was peripheral blood, obtained after pregnancy. These TCRs come from a female donor with multiple sclerosis, enrolled in a pregnancy study.

The chain employs TRBV5-1 and TRBJ2-1; perhaps TRBD1 as D (5 bases). Germline lookup yields CDR1 SGHRS and CDR2 YFSETQ. The V end lost 0 bases, the J end lost 6 bases, and 19 bases lay between the germline ends. CDR3 length: 17 residues. Here the CDR3 DNA reads TGCGCCAGCAGCTTGGGAGCAGGGTTTGGTAGCCTCAATGAGCAGTTCTTC. Amino acids: CASSLGAGFGSLNEQFF.

The gene calls are TRBV5-6 and TRBJ1-3, with D perhaps matching TRBD1 (6 bases). Trimming pared 5 bases from V and 0 bases from J, leaving 9 bases between. CDR3 size: 14 residues. Germline loops: CDR1 SGHDT, CDR2 YYEEEE. CDR3 residues: CASRRTDSGNTIYF. CDR3 coding DNA: TGTGCCAGCAGACGGACAGACTCTGGAAACACCATATATTTT.

This chain links TRBV6-4 with TRBJ1-2, with D uncertain. The CDR3 spans 16 residues. Germline V gene data show CDR1 as MRHNA and CDR2 as SNTAGT. Trimming left V 6 bases short and J 3 bases short, with 20 bases between. The CDR3 DNA reads as TGTGCCAGCAGATCCTCTAGTCGTCCCGACCACTATGGCTACACCTTC. Encoded protein: CASRSSSRPDHYGYTF.

The rearrangement links TRBV7-2 to TRBJ2-7; 11 bases are a match to TRBD2. The ends lost 8 bases at V and 3 bases at J; junction bases unmatched: 3. CDR3 length: 13 amino acids. Per the germline V gene, CDR1 is SGHTA and CDR2 is FQGNSA. The CDR3 here is CASGTSGIYEQYF. CDR3 nucleotides: TGTGCCAGCGGGACTAGCGGCATCTACGAGCAGTACTTC.

V gene TRBV7-9 combines with J gene TRBJ2-2, with TRBD1 identical over 7 bases. In germline, CDR1 is SEHNR, CDR2 FQNEAQ (reference sequence). With V trimmed by 5 bases and J by 9 bases, 15 bases remained unmatched. This CDR3 region has 16 residues. The CDR3 reads CASSPRGDSLLRELFF. CDR3 sequence (DNA): TGTGCCAGCAGCCCGAGAGGGGACAGTCTTCTGAGGGAGCTGTTTTTT. The complete variable domain, with remaining parts taken from reference TRBV7-9 and TRBJ2-2, reads DTGVSQNPRHKITKRGQNVTFRCDPISEHNRLYWYRQTLGQGPEFLTYFQNEAQLEKSRLLSDRFSAERPKGSFSTLEIQRTEQGDSAMYLCASSPRGDSLLRELFFGEGSRLTVL.

The chain combines TRBV30 with TRBJ2-7; 12 positions match TRBD1. V was pared by 2 bases and J by 5 bases, with 10 bases of the junction left unmatched. Germline CDR1 and CDR2: GTSNPN and SVGIG (reference sequence). The CDR3 loop spans 16 amino acids. Here the CDR3 reads CAWSPLGDRGRNEQYF. Here the CDR3 DNA reads TGTGCCTGGAGTCCACTAGGGGACAGGGGGCGAAACGAGCAGTACTTC.

The DNA for the CDR3 is TGTGCCAGCGGAAGCGGGGGGAGCTCCTACAATGAGCAGTTCTTC. Translating gives CASGSGGSSYNEQFF. V gene TRBV7-3 combines with J gene TRBJ2-1; the match to TRBD2 covers 9 bases. Germline V lookup: CDR1 SGHTA, CDR2 FQGTGA. Trimming removed 8 bases from V and 0 bases from J; junction bases left unmatched: 5. The CDR3 extends over 15 amino acids.

The chain couples TRBV10-1 to TRBJ1-2; 7 bases are a match to TRBD1. The trim removed 2 bases at V and 0 bases at J, leaving 12 bases unmatched. This CDR3 region has 18 residues. In germline, CDR1 is WNHNN, CDR2 SYGVQD (reference sequence). CDR3 in amino acids: CASSEGTIQGLSNYGYTF. The CDR3 nucleotides are TGCGCCAGCAGTGAGGGAACGATACAGGGGCTTTCTAACTATGGCTACACCTTC.

The chain has TRBV19 and TRBJ1-6; no reliable D call. CDR1 LNHDA and CDR2 SQIVND come from the germline V gene (reference sequence). The CDR3 length is 13 residues. V lost 6 bases, J lost 5 bases, and 8 bases lay in between. CDR3 DNA: TGTGCCAGTAGGGCAGTCGATAATTCACCCCTCCACTTT. Amino acids: CASRAVDNSPLHF. Looking up the rest from reference TRBV19 and TRBJ1-6 gives the full variable domain: DGGITQSPKYLFRKEGQNVTLSCEQNLNHDAMYWYRQDPGQGLRLIYYSQIVNDFQKGDIAEGYSVSREKKESFPLTVTSAQKNPTAFYLCASRAVDNSPLHFGNGTRLTVT.

V usage is TRBV10-3 and J usage is TRBJ1-1; D is perhaps TRBD1 (5 bases). Germline loops: CDR1 ENHRY, CDR2 SYGVKD. Trimming removed 10 bases from V and 0 bases from J, with 9 bases in between. The CDR3 has 12 residues. The CDR3 DNA follows: TGTGCCACCCGGGGGTTGAACACTGAAGCTTTCTTT. It encodes CATRGLNTEAFF.

The chain employs TRBV9 and TRBJ2-3, with 11 bases that match TRBD2. Trimming removed 3 bases from V and 2 bases from J; junction bases left unmatched: 5. CDR3 length: 16 residues. Germline CDR1 and CDR2: SGDLS and YYNGEE. This CDR3 is CASSGLSGGDTDTQYF. The DNA for the CDR3 is TGTGCCAGCAGCGGACTTAGCGGGGGGGACACAGATACGCAGTATTTT.

V gene TRBV6-6 combines with J gene TRBJ1-3; D possibly corresponds to TRBD1 (5 bases). The CDR3 covers 14 residues. Trimming removed 6 bases from V and 0 bases from J, with 9 bases in between. The germline CDR1 and CDR2 sequences are MNHNY and SVGAGI (reference sequence). CDR3: CASRQDYSGNTIYF. DNA of the CDR3: TGTGCCAGCAGACAGGACTACTCTGGAAACACCATATATTTT.

This chain uses TRBV7-8 with TRBJ1-5; D may be TRBD1 (5 bases). Germline CDR1 and CDR2: SGHVS and FQNEAQ. V gave up 5 bases and J gave up 7 bases, with 15 bases separating them. This CDR3 has 14 amino acids. CDR3 protein: CASSLRGSNQPQHF. The CDR3 DNA is TGTGCCAGCAGCCTGCGGGGGTCCAACCAGCCCCAGCATTTT. The variable domain in full, with the rest retrieved from reference TRBV7-8 and TRBJ1-5, is GAGVSQSPRYKVAKRGQDVALRCDPISGHVSLFWYQQALGQGPEFLTYFQNEAQLDKSGLPSDRFFAERPEGSVSTLKIQRTQQEDSAVYLCASSLRGSNQPQHFGDGTRLSIL.

The rearrangement joins TRBV6-1 to TRBJ2-4, with D possibly matching TRBD1 (5 bases). Trimming cost V 6 bases and J 0 bases, with 9 bases left between them. The V gene's germline CDR1 is MNHNS and CDR2 SASEGT. This CDR3 spans 14 amino acids. CDR3 residues: CASRDRVAKNIQYF. The CDR3 DNA reads TGTGCCAGCAGAGACAGAGTAGCCAAAAACATTCAGTACTTC.

The genes are TRBV6-5 and TRBJ2-7, with 9 bases aligning to TRBD2. The V gene's germline CDR1 is MNHEY and CDR2 SVGAGI. V was clipped by 5 bases and J by 5 bases; unmatched bases: 1. CDR3 length: 12 residues. Here the CDR3 DNA reads TGTGCCAGCAGTCTAGCGGGAAACGAGCAGTACTTC. Protein: CASSLAGNEQYF.

This clone came up once. V and J are TRBV5-1 and TRBJ2-7; a possible D gene is TRBD2 (5 bases). The germline CDR1 and CDR2 sequences are SGHRS and YFSETQ. V was shortened by 4 bases and J by 4 bases, with 21 bases between the two germline ends. The CDR3 is 16 amino acids. For the CDR3, the DNA is TGCGCCAGCAGCCGGGTCGAAGGTAGCGTCGGTTACGAGCAGTACTTC. Protein sequence: CASSRVEGSVGYEQYF.

This chain links TRBV29-1 with TRBJ2-2; 11 bases line up with TRBD2. J gave up 4 bases and V 4 bases, and 8 bases lay outside the gene matches. This CDR3 spans 16 amino acids. From germline, CDR1 is SQVTM and CDR2 ANQGSEA. CDR3 in amino acids: CSVGRLAGMGTGELFF. The CDR3 DNA follows: TGCAGCGTTGGGAGACTAGCGGGAATGGGCACCGGGGAGCTGTTTTTT.

The V call is TRBV27, the J call TRBJ2-3; unclear D gene. The germline V and J ends were trimmed by 3 bases and 5 bases, with 12 bases remaining between them. The CDR3 consists of 14 residues. Germline V lookup: CDR1 MNHEY, CDR2 SMNVEV (reference sequence). The CDR3: CASSLPKLVDTQYF. CDR3 in DNA: TGTGCCAGCAGTTTGCCCAAACTCGTAGATACGCAGTATTTT.